These 16 T cell receptor beta chains were sequenced from one sample in a study of T cell repertoires in ileal Crohn's disease. Time point of the sample: neoterminal ileum biopsy at postoperative endoscopy, about 6 months after surgery. Clones were sequenced by immunoSEQ multiplex PCR, and TCRdb holds only the in-frame ones, with some missing. The sample holds around 2,900 clones; approximately 69% are singletons and the top ten take approximately 20%. The source material was ileal tissue. All receptors derive from an adult with Crohn's disease.

This clone was seen a few times. V and J are TRBV30 and TRBJ1-1, with unresolved D. The CDR3 consists of 13 residues. Looked up from germline, CDR1 is GTSNPN and CDR2 is SVGIG (reference sequence). The germline V and J ends were trimmed by 4 bases and 2 bases, with 11 bases remaining between them. The CDR3 DNA follows: TGTGCCTGGATTGGGCCGCCTAACACTGAAGCTTTCTTT. Translated: CAWIGPPNTEAFF.

The chain is built from TRBV18 and TRBJ2-7; 8 nucleotides match TRBD2. The trim removed 6 bases at V and 2 bases at J, leaving 6 bases unmatched. The CDR3 is made up of 14 amino acids. From germline, CDR1 is KGHSH and CDR2 LQKENI. The chain's CDR3 is CASSRAGAAYEQYF. The CDR3 bases are TGTGCCAGCTCTCGAGCGGGGGCCGCCTACGAGCAGTACTTC.

The genes are TRBV7-9 and TRBJ2-1; no clear D gene. With 5 bases removed from V and 0 bases from J, the gap between germline ends came to 11 bases. The CDR3 sequence is 15 residues long. Per germline, CDR1 SEHNR and CDR2 FQNEAQ (reference sequence). This CDR3 reads CASSREWSSYNEQFF. The CDR3 nucleotides are TGTGCCAGCAGCCGCGAGTGGTCCTCCTACAATGAGCAGTTCTTC.

A word on this clone: A read error may produce the germline difference seen at one junction end. The chain combines TRBV7-7 with TRBJ2-5; TRBD2 aligns across 14 bases. The CDR3 spans 15 residues. Germline V CDR1 and CDR2: SSHAT, FNYEAQ (reference sequence). CDR3 sequence reads: CASSSGGTSGGTQYF. CDR3 sequence (DNA): TGTGCTAGCAGCTCGGGAGGGACTAGCGGGGGCACCCAGTACTTC.

The rearrangement joins TRBV6-5 to TRBJ2-3, with 7 nucleotides matching TRBD2. The CDR3 covers 14 residues. The V gene's germline CDR1 is MNHEY and CDR2 SVGAGI. V trimming: 10 bases; J trimming: 1 base; junction bases outside the gene matches: 8. The CDR3 DNA reads as TGTGCCATCAGGGAGGGGCTAGGCACAGATACGCAGTATTTT. This encodes CAIREGLGTDTQYF.

The chain employs TRBV10-3 and TRBJ2-3; possible D gene TRBD1, 5 bases. V was trimmed by 3 bases and J by 2 bases, leaving 9 bases between them. Germline loops: CDR1 ENHRY, CDR2 SYGVKD. The CDR3 loop spans 14 amino acids. CDR3 protein: CAISEGQDTDTQYF. CDR3 DNA sequence: TGTGCCATCAGTGAAGGACAAGACACAGATACGCAGTATTTT.

The V and J genes are TRBV25-1 and TRBJ2-5; D uncertain. Trimming removed 2 bases from V and 2 bases from J, with 9 bases in between. The germline gives CDR1 MGHDK, CDR2 SYGVNS. The CDR3 has 14 residues. Written as DNA, the CDR3 is TGTGCCAGCAGTGAAGAGCACTTTCAAGAGACCCAGTACTTC. It translates to CASSEEHFQETQYF. The whole variable domain, filled in from reference TRBV25-1 and TRBJ2-5, reads EADIYQTPRYLVIGTGKKITLECSQTMGHDKMYWYQQDPGMELHLIHYSYGVNSTEKGDLSSESTVSRIRTEHFPLTLESARPSHTSQYLCASSEEHFQETQYFGPGTRLLVL.

The chain recombines TRBV4-1 with TRBJ2-3, with D possibly matching TRBD1 (6 bases). The CDR3 extends over 18 amino acids. CDR1 is MGHRA and CDR2 is YSYEKL in the germline V gene. The ends were cut back, 0 bases at V and 0 bases at J, with 16 bases in the middle. The CDR3 loop reads CASSQEGEQGGSTDTQYF. The CDR3 nucleotides are TGCGCCAGCAGCCAAGAGGGGGAACAGGGCGGTAGCACAGATACGCAGTATTTT.

This clone was detected only a few times. This chain links TRBV9 with TRBJ2-1; 9 bases are a match to TRBD1. The CDR3 covers 17 residues. CDR1 SGDLS and CDR2 YYNGEE come from the germline V gene. Trimming cost V 3 bases and J 0 bases; bases outside gene matches: 7. The CDR3 loop is CASSAGQGTSSYNEQFF. CDR3 nucleotides: TGTGCCAGCAGCGCCGGACAGGGGACAAGCTCCTACAATGAGCAGTTCTTC. The whole variable domain, filled in from reference TRBV9 and TRBJ2-1, reads DSGVTQTPKHLITATGQRVTLRCSPRSGDLSVYWYQQSLDQGLQFLIQYYNGEERAKGNILERFSAQQFPDLHSELNLSSLELGDSALYFCASSAGQGTSSYNEQFFGPGTRLTVL.

The chain joins TRBV5-6 to TRBJ2-3; D may be TRBD2 (6 bases). Germline loops: CDR1 SGHDT, CDR2 YYEEEE. Trimming cost V 0 bases and J 3 bases, with 11 bases left between them. The CDR3 has 15 amino acids. The CDR3 region has the DNA TGTGCCAGCAGCTTGGGGCGGGGCCTAACAGATACGCAGTATTTT. Encoded protein: CASSLGRGLTDTQYF.

V gene TRBV6-1 combines with J gene TRBJ1-2; unclear D gene. The CDR3 has 12 amino acids. CDR1 and CDR2 from the germline V gene are MNHNS and SASEGT. Between the trimmed V and J ends, which lost 7 bases and 8 bases, there was a span of 14 bases. Written as DNA, the CDR3 is TGTGCCAGCAAGTACGCTGTAAGCGGCTACACCTTC. This encodes CASKYAVSGYTF.

This rearrangement joins TRBV9 to TRBJ1-2; 7 positions agree with TRBD1. There are 16 residues in the CDR3. With 3 bases clipped from V and 4 bases from J, the junction kept 12 bases outside the gene matches. CDR1 is SGDLS, CDR2 YYNGEE, per germline. The CDR3 loop is CASSAYRDSGPYGYTF. The CDR3 DNA reads as TGTGCCAGCAGCGCGTACCGGGACAGCGGACCCTATGGCTACACCTTC.

Comments on this clone: At the DNA level, this CDR3 is encoded by other sequences in the same sample as well. The genes are TRBV5-1 and TRBJ2-3, with 10 nucleotides matching TRBD1. The CDR3 loop spans 15 amino acids. The germline gives CDR1 SGHRS, CDR2 YFSETQ. Trimming at V came to 0 bases and at J to 4 bases, leaving 2 bases not matched to a gene. CDR3 nucleotides: TGCGCCAGCAGCTTGGAGGGACAGGGGTCAGATACGCAGTATTTT. It yields the protein CASSLEGQGSDTQYF.

This clone was picked up a small number of times. The J gene is TRBJ1-2, the V gene TRBV5-4; TRBD1 is a possible D gene (5 bases). Deletions cut 2 bases from V and 7 bases from J, with 12 bases between. CDR3 length: 13 amino acids. The germline V gene has CDR1 SGHNT and CDR2 YYREEE (reference sequence). CDR3 amino acids: CASSFGGWGGYTF. Written as DNA, the CDR3 is TGTGCCAGCAGCTTCGGGGGGTGGGGTGGCTACACCTTC.

Notes on this clone: One end of the junction is discordant with germline, which a read error may explain. The J gene is TRBJ2-3, the V gene TRBV18; 9 positions agree with TRBD1. The CDR3 spans 14 residues. Germline CDR1 and CDR2: KGHSH and LQKENI. CDR3 protein: CASSGQGRTDTQYF. The DNA for the CDR3 is TGTGCCAGCTCCGGACAGGGGCGCACCGATACGCAGTATTTT.

This rearrangement joins TRBV5-1 to TRBJ2-4, with 9 bases aligning to TRBD2. Germline CDR1 reads SGHRS; CDR2 reads YFSETQ. After removal of 4 bases from V and 6 bases from J, the junction contained 5 bases not matched to a gene. This CDR3 spans 14 amino acids. The CDR3 is CASSPLAGLNIQYF. The CDR3 nucleotides are TGCGCCAGCAGCCCCCTAGCGGGGTTAAACATTCAGTACTTC.